This TCR beta chain was sequenced during a study of blood T cell repertoires in COVID-19. Study-level background: COVID-19 samples collected from the United States, Italy and Spain covered acute and convalescent phases. Sources were T cells, B-cell-depleted T cells, or PBMCs; the material itself was cDNA or gDNA.

In the source study's methods: It was from reference gene primer amplification that nucleated cell counts were estimated. Assay: immunoSEQ multiplex PCR; the TCRdb copy retains only in-frame clones and omits some. V, J and clone size are taken as reported in that table, and D and trimming were inferred from the DNA itself. In the table there are some 100,000 clones, approximately 90% of which are singletons. V was clipped by 2 bases and J by 0 bases, with 8 bases between them. Germline V CDR1 and CDR2: ENHRY, SYGVKD. This CDR3 is built from 15 residues. The chain is built from TRBV10-3 and TRBJ2-1; D may be TRBD2 (5 bases). The TCR sequence derives from a man between 45 and 60 years old with acute or convalescent COVID-19. The sequencing input was peripheral blood. CDR3 nucleotides: TGTGCCATCAGTGAGACAGCGGACTCCTACAATGAGCAGTTCTTC. Encoded protein: CAISETADSYNEQFF.